One sample yielded the 18 T cell receptor beta chains listed below, sequenced in a study of neoadjuvant anti-PD-1 for oral cavity cancer. Indicated time point: after neoadjuvant nivolumab, at surgical resection. Sequencing was performed with immunoSEQ multiplex PCR; in TCRdb, only in-frame clones are kept and a portion is missing. The sample carries about 14,000 clones, 65% to 85% recorded once. The material was PBMCs, obtained after nivolumab (anti-PD-1) treatment. These receptors originate from a person aged 40 to 85 with oral cavity squamous cell carcinoma.

In its sample, this clone was seen a few times. The rearrangement joins TRBV7-9 to TRBJ2-3; D gene ambiguous. CDR3 length: 11 residues. Germline CDR1 is SEHNR and CDR2 is FQNEAQ (reference sequence). The V end was cut by 2 bases, the J end by 3 bases, with 0 bases between. The CDR3 bases are TGTGCCAGCAGCTTAACAGATACGCAGTATTTT. Translating it yields CASSLTDTQYF.

The J gene is TRBJ2-7, the V gene TRBV19; possible D gene TRBD1, 6 bases. This CDR3 is built from 13 residues. Trimming removed 4 bases from V and 1 base from J, with 8 bases in between. The germline gives CDR1 LNHDA, CDR2 SQIVND (reference sequence). CDR3 loop: CASSRDISYEQYF. CDR3 coding DNA: TGTGCCAGTAGTAGGGACATATCCTACGAGCAGTACTTC.

This clone was seen more than once but under ten times. The genes are TRBV19 and TRBJ1-5; D possibly corresponds to TRBD1 (6 bases). V lost 3 bases and J 6 bases, leaving 15 bases between the germline ends. CDR1 LNHDA and CDR2 SQIVND come from the germline V gene (reference sequence). CDR3 length equals 15 residues. CDR3 residues: CASSITAEGGQPQHF. The CDR3 nucleotides are TGTGCCAGTAGTATTACGGCCGAGGGGGGTCAGCCCCAGCATTTT.

The genes are TRBV15 and TRBJ2-4; D perhaps matches TRBD1 (6 bases). The CDR3 contains 12 residues. V was trimmed by 3 bases and J by 11 bases, leaving 11 bases between them. The germline V gene encodes CDR1 LNHNV and CDR2 YYDKDF (reference sequence). DNA for the CDR3: TGTGCCACCAGCAGCGTGGACAGCGTTCAGTACTTC. Translating gives CATSSVDSVQYF.

V and J are TRBV5-1 and TRBJ2-1; 8 nucleotides line up with TRBD2. This CDR3 is 15 amino acids long. The germline V gene encodes CDR1 SGHRS and CDR2 YFSETQ. The V and J ends lost 5 bases and 4 bases, in that order; junction bases with no gene match: 8. In nucleotides, the CDR3 is TGCGCCAGCAGATCGGGACTAGTTAGTTACAATGAGCAGTTCTTC. It yields the protein CASRSGLVSYNEQFF.

CDR3 protein: CASSEVAYNEQFF. For the CDR3, the DNA is TGTGCCAGCAGTGAGGTAGCGTACAATGAGCAGTTCTTC. This sequence joins TRBV6-4 and TRBJ2-1; maybe TRBD2 (5 bases). The V end lost 3 bases, the J end lost 4 bases, and 7 bases lay between the germline ends. The CDR3 has 13 amino acids. Germline V gives CDR1 MRHNA, CDR2 SNTAGT.

In this sample, this clone turned up a few times. The rearrangement joins TRBV12-5 to TRBJ2-5; TRBD2 is a possible D gene (5 bases). Per germline, CDR1 LGHNT and CDR2 FRNRAP. The CDR3 extends over 15 amino acids. V shed 0 bases and J shed 5 bases, with 13 bases lying between them. CDR3 amino acids: CASGLVSWERETQYF. CDR3 nucleotides: TGTGCTAGTGGTTTGGTTAGTTGGGAGCGGGAGACCCAGTACTTC.

This clone came up a few times. The chain recombines TRBV6-6 with TRBJ1-4; 9 bases are shared with TRBD1. The CDR3 totals 14 residues. The germline V gene has CDR1 MNHNY and CDR2 SVGAGI (reference sequence). Trimming at V came to 6 bases and at J to 4 bases, leaving 3 bases not matched to a gene. The CDR3 spells CASRQGAGNEKLFF. The CDR3 nucleotides read TGTGCCAGCAGACAGGGGGCCGGTAATGAAAAACTGTTTTTT.

The chain uses TRBV21-1 and TRBJ2-6; the DNA was not compared with TRBD1, the D call given in the table. TRBV21-1 is flagged as a pseudogene. The CDR3 extends over 18 amino acids. CDR3 loop: CASSKGGQGITGANVLTF. The CDR3 DNA reads TGTGCCAGCAGCAAAGGGGGACAGGGAATAACTGGGGCCAACGTCCTGACTTTC.

The sample holds a few counts of this clone. The chain has TRBV2 and TRBJ1-1; D is ambiguous. Germline-derived CDR1 and CDR2 are SNHLY and FYNNEI. This CDR3 contains 14 residues. Trimming took 5 bases from V and 2 from J, leaving 12 bases between them. The CDR3 spells CASSTRWGNTEAFF. In nucleotides, the CDR3 is TGTGCCAGCAGTACCAGATGGGGTAACACTGAAGCTTTCTTT.

This clone has only a few counts. Here the CDR3 reads CASSVGVNGNQPQHF. The CDR3 region has the DNA TGTGCCAGCAGCGTAGGTGTTAATGGCAATCAGCCCCAGCATTTT. V gene TRBV9 combines with J gene TRBJ1-5; D ambiguous. Germline lookup yields CDR1 SGDLS and CDR2 YYNGEE. The CDR3 has 15 residues. The V end lost 0 bases, the J end lost 2 bases, and 9 bases lay between the germline ends.

The rearrangement uses TRBV7-9 and TRBJ1-1, with TRBD1 as a possible D gene (5 bases). Trimming removed 4 bases from V and 7 bases from J, with 13 bases in between. There are 13 residues in the CDR3. CDR1 and CDR2 from the germline V gene are SEHNR and FQNEAQ (reference sequence). Here the CDR3 DNA reads TGTGCCAGCAGCTGGCAGGGAGTGGATGAAGCTTTCTTT. Translated, it gives CASSWQGVDEAFF.

This chain links TRBV5-8 with TRBJ1-2; no definite D call. Germline V gene sequence: CDR1 SGHTS, CDR2 YDEGEE. This CDR3 region has 16 residues. V was cut by 1 base and J by 5 bases, with 18 bases left in between. This chain's CDR3 is CASSLRLDRQWYGYTF. The CDR3 DNA reads TGTGCCAGCAGCTTGCGTCTGGACCGTCAATGGTATGGCTACACCTTC.

The chain links TRBV4-1 to TRBJ1-1, with 7 bases matching TRBD1. V trimming: 3 bases; J trimming: 4 bases; junction bases outside the gene matches: 5. From germline, CDR1 is MGHRA and CDR2 YSYEKL. CDR3 size: 14 residues. CDR3 nucleotide sequence: TGCGCCAGCAGCCAGCCCGACAGGGCCACTGAAGCTTTCTTT. As protein: CASSQPDRATEAFF.

For the CDR3, the DNA is TGTGCCTTTCTGGGCAAGGAGCAGTACTTC. Translating it yields CAFLGKEQYF. The chain recombines TRBV10-3 with TRBJ2-7; D unresolved. This CDR3 is 10 amino acids long. V was trimmed by 11 bases and J by 7 bases, leaving 12 bases between them. CDR1 and CDR2 from the germline V gene are ENHRY and SYGVKD.

The chain couples TRBV28 to TRBJ1-4; 7 bases fit TRBD1. V trimming: 3 bases; J trimming: 4 bases; junction bases outside the gene matches: 2. Per germline, CDR1 MDHEN and CDR2 SYDVKM. The CDR3 is 14 amino acids. The DNA of the CDR3 is TGTGCCAGCAGTTTGGGACAGATTAATGAAAAACTGTTTTTT. This encodes CASSLGQINEKLFF. The full variable domain, completed using reference TRBV28 and TRBJ1-4, is DVKVTQSSRYLVKRTGEKVFLECVQDMDHENMFWYRQDPGLGLRLIYFSYDVKMKEKGDIPEGYSVSREKKERFSLILESASTNQTSMYLCASSLGQINEKLFFGSGTQLSVL.

The chain combines TRBV30 with TRBJ2-5; the D gene is possibly TRBD2 (6 bases). The V gene's germline CDR1 is GTSNPN and CDR2 SVGIG (reference sequence). The CDR3 has 12 residues. V lost 5 bases, J lost 5 bases, and 12 bases lay in between. CDR3 amino acids: CAWRPEGETQYF. Here the CDR3 DNA reads TGTGCCTGGCGCCCGGAGGGGGAGACCCAGTACTTC.

This clone was recorded a few times. V and J are TRBV19 and TRBJ2-2, with D maybe TRBD2 (6 bases). The ends were cut back, 7 bases at V and 2 bases at J, with 20 bases in the middle. This CDR3 is built from 17 residues. The germline V gene encodes CDR1 LNHDA and CDR2 SQIVND (reference sequence). CDR3 in DNA: TGTGCCAGTAACGGCGGGACGACCCCCAGCAACACCGGGGAGCTGTTTTTT. The encoded protein is CASNGGTTPSNTGELFF.